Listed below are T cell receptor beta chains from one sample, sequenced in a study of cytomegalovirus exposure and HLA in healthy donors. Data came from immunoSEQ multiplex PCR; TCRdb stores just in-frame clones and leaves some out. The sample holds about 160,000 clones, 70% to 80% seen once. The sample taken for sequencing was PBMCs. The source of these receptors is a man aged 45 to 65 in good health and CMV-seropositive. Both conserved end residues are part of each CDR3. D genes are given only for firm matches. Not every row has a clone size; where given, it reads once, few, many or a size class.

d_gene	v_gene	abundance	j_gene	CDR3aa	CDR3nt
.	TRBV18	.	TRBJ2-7	CASSPTTAYEQYF	TGTGCCAGCTCACCAACAACCGCCTACGAGCAGTACTTC
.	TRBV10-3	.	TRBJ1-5	CAIRETDNQPQHF	TGTGCCATCAGAGAGACAGATAATCAGCCCCAGCATTTT
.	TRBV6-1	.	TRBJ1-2	CASRLQGYYGYTF	TGTGCCAGCAGGTTACAGGGTTACTATGGCTACACCTTC
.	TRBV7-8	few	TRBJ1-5	CASSFGGDIRNQPQHF	TGTGCCAGCAGTTTCGGGGGGGACATTCGCAATCAGCCCCAGCATTTT
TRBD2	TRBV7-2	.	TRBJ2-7	CASSPKGPGGPYEQYF	TGTGCCAGCAGCCCCAAGGGACCGGGAGGGCCCTACGAGCAGTACTTC
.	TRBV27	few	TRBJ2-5	CASSTLDSQETQYF	TGTGCCAGCAGTACCTTGGACTCTCAAGAGACCCAGTACTTC
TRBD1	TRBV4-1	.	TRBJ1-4	CASSHGDRDREKLFF	TGCGCCAGCAGCCATGGGGATCGGGACAGGGAAAAACTGTTTTTT
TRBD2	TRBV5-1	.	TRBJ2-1	CASSLNPGLAGTNEQFF	TGCGCCAGCAGCTTAAACCCGGGACTAGCGGGAACCAATGAGCAGTTCTTC
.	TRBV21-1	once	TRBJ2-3	CASSSIPRTSGRAWEDTQYF	TGTGCCAGCAGCTCAATCCCGAGGACTAGCGGGAGGGCCTGGGAAGATACGCAGTATTTT
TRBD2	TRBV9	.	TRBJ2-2	CASSVVGSGSHTGELFF	TGTGCCAGCAGCGTAGTGGGTAGCGGGAGTCACACCGGGGAGCTGTTTTTT
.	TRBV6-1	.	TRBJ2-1	CASRMDSLRDEQFF	TGTGCCAGCAGAATGGACTCTCTTCGAGATGAGCAGTTCTTC
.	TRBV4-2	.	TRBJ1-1	CATTNSGGTEAFF	TGTGCCACTACGAACTCGGGGGGCACTGAAGCTTTCTTT
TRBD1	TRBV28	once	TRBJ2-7	CASLTTGSSYEQYF	TGTGCCAGTCTCACGACAGGGAGCTCCTACGAGCAGTACTTC
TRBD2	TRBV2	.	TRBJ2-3	CASSREGTSGDTQYF	TGTGCCAGCAGTCGGGAGGGGACATCAGGAGATACGCAGTATTTT
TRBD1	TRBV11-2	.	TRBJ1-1	CASSLGGQGLTEAFF	TGTGCCAGCAGCTTAGGGGGACAGGGGTTGACTGAAGCTTTCTTT
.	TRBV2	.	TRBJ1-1	CASSVNTEAFF	TGTGCCAGCAGTGTAAACACTGAAGCTTTCTTT
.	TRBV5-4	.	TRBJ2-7	CASSLGREVTYEQYF	TGTGCCAGCAGCTTGGGCAGGGAAGTCACCTACGAGCAGTACTTC
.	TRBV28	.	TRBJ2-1	CASSMGRDSRRRQFF	TGTGCCAGCAGTATGGGTCGGGACTCCCGTCGAAGGCAGTTCTTC
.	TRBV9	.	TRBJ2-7	CASSMTGQNYEQYF	TGTGCCAGCAGCATGACGGGACAAAACTACGAGCAGTACTTC
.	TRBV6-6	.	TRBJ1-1	CASFGRVSMNTEAFF	TGTGCCAGCTTTGGCAGGGTCTCCATGAACACTGAAGCTTTCTTT
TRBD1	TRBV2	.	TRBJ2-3	CASSVRQGSEDTQYF	TGTGCCAGCAGTGTACGACAGGGGAGCGAGGATACGCAGTATTTT
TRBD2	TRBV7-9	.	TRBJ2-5	CASSFGLAGGQETQYF	TGTGCCAGCAGCTTCGGGCTAGCGGGAGGCCAAGAGACCCAGTACTTC
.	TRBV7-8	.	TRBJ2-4	CASSLLGRGLGKNIQYF	TGTGCCAGCAGCCTCCTCGGGAGGGGGCTCGGCAAAAACATTCAGTACTTC
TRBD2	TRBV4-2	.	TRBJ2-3	CASSQVSGRDPSTDTQYF	TGTGCCAGCAGCCAAGTAAGCGGGAGGGACCCTAGCACAGATACGCAGTATTTT
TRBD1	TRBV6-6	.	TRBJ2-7	CASTGTGSHEQYF	TGTGCCAGCACCGGGACAGGGTCCCACGAGCAGTACTTC
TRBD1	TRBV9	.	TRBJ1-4	CASSAGQGNNEKLFF	TGTGCCAGCAGCGCAGGACAGGGCAATAATGAAAAACTGTTTTTT
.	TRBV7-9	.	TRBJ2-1	CASSPPGSYNEQFF	TGTGCCAGCAGCCCTCCGGGCTCCTACAATGAGCAGTTCTTC
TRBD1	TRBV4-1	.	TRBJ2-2	CASSPTGTANTGELFF	TGCGCCAGCAGCCCGACCGGGACAGCGAACACCGGGGAGCTGTTTTTT
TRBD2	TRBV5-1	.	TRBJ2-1	CASSLSSGLINEQFF	TGCGCCAGCAGCTTGTCTAGCGGCCTCATTAATGAGCAGTTCTTC
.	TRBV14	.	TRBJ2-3	CASSQYTDTQYF	TGTGCCAGCAGCCAATATACAGATACGCAGTATTTT
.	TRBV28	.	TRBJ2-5	CASSLGNQETQYF	TGTGCCAGCAGTTTAGGCAATCAAGAGACCCAGTACTTC
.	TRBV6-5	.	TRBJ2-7	CASSRQGWGYEQYF	TGTGCCAGCAGTAGGCAGGGGTGGGGCTACGAGCAGTACTTC
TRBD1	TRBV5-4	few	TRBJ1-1	CASSSYRQGATEAFF	TGTGCCAGCAGCTCGTACCGACAGGGGGCCACTGAAGCTTTCTTT
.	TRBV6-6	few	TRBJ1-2	CASSKLDGLYYGYTF	TGTGCCAGCAGTAAGCTTGACGGACTCTACTATGGCTACACCTTC
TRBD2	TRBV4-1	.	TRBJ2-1	CASSQRLAGAGTDEQFF	TGCGCCAGCAGCCAAAGACTAGCGGGAGCTGGGACCGATGAGCAGTTCTTC
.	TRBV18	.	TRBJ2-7	CASSLGRYEQYF	TGTGCCAGCTCACTTGGGCGCTACGAGCAGTACTTC
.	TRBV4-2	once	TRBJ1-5	CASSPTFQYSNQPQHF	TGTGCCAGCAGCCCCACTTTCCAATATAGCAATCAGCCCCAGCATTTT
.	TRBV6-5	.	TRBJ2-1	CASGAENEQFF	TGTGCCAGCGGAGCGGAAAATGAGCAGTTCTTC
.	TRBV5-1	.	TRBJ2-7	CASSLGRTDEQYF	TGCGCCAGCAGCTTGGGAAGAACTGACGAGCAGTACTTC
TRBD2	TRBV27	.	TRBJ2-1	CASSLWTSGSYNEQFF	TGTGCCAGCAGTTTATGGACTAGCGGGTCCTACAATGAGCAGTTCTTC
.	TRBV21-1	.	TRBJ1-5	CASSKGKGRTDSNQPQHF	TGTGCCAGCAGCAAAGGGAAAGGACGGACAGATAGCAATCAGCCCCAGCATTTT
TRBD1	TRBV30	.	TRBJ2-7	CAWSTRQGEQYF	TGTGCCTGGAGTACCCGACAGGGCGAGCAGTACTTC
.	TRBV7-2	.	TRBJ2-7	CASSLEGVYEQYF	TGTGCCAGCAGCTTAGAAGGGGTCTACGAGCAGTACTTC
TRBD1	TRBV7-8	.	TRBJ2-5	CASSWDREETQYF	TGTGCCAGCAGTTGGGACAGGGAAGAGACCCAGTACTTC
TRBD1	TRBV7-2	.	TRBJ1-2	CASSFAVAGGSGYTF	TGTGCCAGCAGCTTTGCAGTTGCAGGGGGTAGTGGCTACACCTTC
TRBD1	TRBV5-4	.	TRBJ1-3	CASSFPGTGVGGNTIYF	TGTGCCAGCAGCTTCCCCGGGACAGGGGTCGGTGGAAACACCATATATTTT
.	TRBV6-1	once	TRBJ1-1	CASSSWRQVTEAFF	TGTGCCAGCAGCTCCTGGAGGCAGGTCACTGAAGCTTTCTTT
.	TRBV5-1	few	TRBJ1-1	CASSLGRNAEAFF	TGCGCCAGCAGCTTGGGGCGGAACGCTGAAGCTTTCTTT
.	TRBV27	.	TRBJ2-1	CASSLGQHNEQFF	TGTGCCAGCAGTTTAGGACAGCACAATGAGCAGTTCTTC
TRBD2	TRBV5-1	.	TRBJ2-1	CASSFSGQSSYNEQFF	TGCGCCAGCAGCTTTAGCGGGCAAAGCTCCTACAATGAGCAGTTCTTC
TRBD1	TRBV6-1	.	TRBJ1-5	CASSGMSWIQGARGNQPQHF	TGTGCCAGCAGTGGAATGTCATGGATCCAGGGGGCCAGGGGGAATCAGCCCCAGCATTTT
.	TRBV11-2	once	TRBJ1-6	CASSLGSVRDSPLHF	TGTGCCAGCAGCTTAGGGTCGGTCAGGGATTCCCCCCTCCACTTT
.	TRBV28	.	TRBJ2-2	CASSIPGVAGELFF	TGTGCCAGCAGCATTCCGGGGGTGGCCGGGGAGCTGTTTTTT
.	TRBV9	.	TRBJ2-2	CASSVAQGGELFF	TGTGCCAGCAGCGTAGCCCAGGGCGGGGAGCTGTTTTTT
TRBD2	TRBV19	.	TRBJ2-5	CASTQAGGRGETQYF	TGTGCCAGTACTCAAGCGGGAGGGCGGGGGGAGACCCAGTACTTC